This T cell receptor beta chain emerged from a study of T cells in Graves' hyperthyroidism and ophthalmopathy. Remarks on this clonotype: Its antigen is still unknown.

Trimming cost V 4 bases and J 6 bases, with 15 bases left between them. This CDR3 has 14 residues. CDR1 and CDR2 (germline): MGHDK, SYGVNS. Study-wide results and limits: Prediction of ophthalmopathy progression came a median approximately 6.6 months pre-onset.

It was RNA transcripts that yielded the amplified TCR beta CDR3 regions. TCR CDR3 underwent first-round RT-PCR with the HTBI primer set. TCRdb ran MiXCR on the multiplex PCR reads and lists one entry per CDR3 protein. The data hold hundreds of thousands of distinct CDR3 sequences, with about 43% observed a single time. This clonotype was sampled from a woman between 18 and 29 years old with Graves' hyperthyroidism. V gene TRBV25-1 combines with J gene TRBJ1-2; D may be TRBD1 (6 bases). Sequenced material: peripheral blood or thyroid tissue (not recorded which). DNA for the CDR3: TGTGCCAGCAGTGCTACAGGGAGCGCAGATGGCTACACCTTC. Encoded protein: CASSATGSADGYTF.